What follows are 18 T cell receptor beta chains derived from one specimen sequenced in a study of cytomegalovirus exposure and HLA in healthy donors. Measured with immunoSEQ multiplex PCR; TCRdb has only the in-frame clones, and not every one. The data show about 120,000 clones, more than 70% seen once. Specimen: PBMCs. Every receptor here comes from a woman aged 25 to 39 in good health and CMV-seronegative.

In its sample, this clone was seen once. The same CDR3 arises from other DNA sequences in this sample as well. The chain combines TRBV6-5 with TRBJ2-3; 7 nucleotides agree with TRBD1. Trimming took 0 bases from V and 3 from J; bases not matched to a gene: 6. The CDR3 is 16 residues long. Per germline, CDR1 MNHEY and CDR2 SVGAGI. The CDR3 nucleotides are TGTGCCAGCAGTTACTCGACAGGGACGGGGACAGATACGCAGTATTTT. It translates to CASSYSTGTGTDTQYF.

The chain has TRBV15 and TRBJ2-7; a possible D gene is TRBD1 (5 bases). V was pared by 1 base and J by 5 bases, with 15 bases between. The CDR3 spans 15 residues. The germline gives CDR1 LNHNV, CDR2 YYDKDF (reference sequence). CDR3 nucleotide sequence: TGTGCCACCAGCAGAGGTAGGACAAGTGGCGACGAGCAGTACTTC. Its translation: CATSRGRTSGDEQYF.

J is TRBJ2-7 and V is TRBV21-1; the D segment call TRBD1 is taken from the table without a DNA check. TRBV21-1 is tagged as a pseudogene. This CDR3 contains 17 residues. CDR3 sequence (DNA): TGTGCCAGCAGCAAATACCCCCTGACAGGGGCCCTCTACGAGCAGTACTTC. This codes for CASSKYPLTGALYEQYF.

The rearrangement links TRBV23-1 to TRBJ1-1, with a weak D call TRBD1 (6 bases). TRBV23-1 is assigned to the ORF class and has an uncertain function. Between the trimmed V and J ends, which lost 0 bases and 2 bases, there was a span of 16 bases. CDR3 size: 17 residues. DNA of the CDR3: TGCGCCAGCAGTCAATCGGCGCTCGGGACAACAAACACTGAAGCTTTCTTT. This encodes CASSQSALGTTNTEAFF.

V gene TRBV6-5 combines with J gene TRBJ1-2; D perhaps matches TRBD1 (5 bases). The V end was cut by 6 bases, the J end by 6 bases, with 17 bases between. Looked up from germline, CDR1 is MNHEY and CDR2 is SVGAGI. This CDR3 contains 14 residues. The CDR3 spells CASRAAGRVDGYTF. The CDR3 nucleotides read TGTGCCAGCAGGGCTGCCGGCAGGGTTGATGGCTACACCTTC.

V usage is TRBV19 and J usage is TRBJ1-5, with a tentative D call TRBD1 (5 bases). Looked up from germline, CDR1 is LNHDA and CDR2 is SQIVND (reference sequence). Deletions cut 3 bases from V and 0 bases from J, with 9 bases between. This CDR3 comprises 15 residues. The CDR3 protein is CASSITGDSNQPQHF. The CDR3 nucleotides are TGTGCCAGTAGTATTACAGGAGATAGCAATCAGCCCCAGCATTTT.

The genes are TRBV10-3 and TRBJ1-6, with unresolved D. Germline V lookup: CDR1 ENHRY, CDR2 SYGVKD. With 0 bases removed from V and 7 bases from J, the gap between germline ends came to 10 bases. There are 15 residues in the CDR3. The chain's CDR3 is CAISESKQTNSPLHF. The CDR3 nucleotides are TGTGCCATCAGTGAGTCGAAACAGACGAATTCACCCCTCCACTTT.

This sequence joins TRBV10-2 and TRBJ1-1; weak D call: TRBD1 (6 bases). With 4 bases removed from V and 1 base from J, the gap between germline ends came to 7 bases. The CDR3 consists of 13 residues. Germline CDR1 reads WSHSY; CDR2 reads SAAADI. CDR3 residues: CASSGQENTEAFF. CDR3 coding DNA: TGCGCCAGCAGTGGACAGGAGAACACTGAAGCTTTCTTT.

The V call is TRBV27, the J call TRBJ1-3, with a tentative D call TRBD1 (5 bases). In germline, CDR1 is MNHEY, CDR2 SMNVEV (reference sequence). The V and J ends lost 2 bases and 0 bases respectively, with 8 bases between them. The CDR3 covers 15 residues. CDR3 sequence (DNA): TGTGCCAGCAGTTTACAGGGAAACTCTGGAAACACCATATATTTT. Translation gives CASSLQGNSGNTIYF.

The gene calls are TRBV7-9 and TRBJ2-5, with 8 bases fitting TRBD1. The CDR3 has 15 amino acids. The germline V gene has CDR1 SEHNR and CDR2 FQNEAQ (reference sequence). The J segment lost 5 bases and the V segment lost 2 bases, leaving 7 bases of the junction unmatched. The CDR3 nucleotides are TGTGCCAGCAGCTTATGGCAGGGGGCGGGGGAGACCCAGTACTTC. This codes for CASSLWQGAGETQYF.

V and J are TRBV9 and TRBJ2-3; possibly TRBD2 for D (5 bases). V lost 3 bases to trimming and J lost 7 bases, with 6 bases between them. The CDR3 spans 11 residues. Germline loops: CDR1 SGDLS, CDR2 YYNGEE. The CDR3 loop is CASSAGYTQYF. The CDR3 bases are TGTGCCAGCAGCGCGGGGTATACGCAGTATTTT.

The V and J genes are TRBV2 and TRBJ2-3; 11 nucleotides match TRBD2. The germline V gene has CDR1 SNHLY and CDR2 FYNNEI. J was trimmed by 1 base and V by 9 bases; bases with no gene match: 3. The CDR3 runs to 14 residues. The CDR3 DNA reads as TGTGCCAGTCTAGCGGGGGGCCGCACAGATACGCAGTATTTT. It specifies CASLAGGRTDTQYF.

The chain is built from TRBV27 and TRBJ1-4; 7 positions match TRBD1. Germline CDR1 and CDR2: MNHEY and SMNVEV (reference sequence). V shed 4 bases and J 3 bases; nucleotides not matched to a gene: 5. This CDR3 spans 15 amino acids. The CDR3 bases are TGTGCCAGCAGTTCCCTGGGACAGCCTAATGAAAAACTGTTTTTT. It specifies CASSSLGQPNEKLFF.

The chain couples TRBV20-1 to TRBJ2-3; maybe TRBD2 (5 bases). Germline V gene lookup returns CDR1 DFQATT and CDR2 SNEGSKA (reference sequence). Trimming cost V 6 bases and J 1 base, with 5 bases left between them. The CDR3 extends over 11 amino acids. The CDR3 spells CSAGGTDTQYF. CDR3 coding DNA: TGCAGTGCCGGGGGCACAGATACGCAGTATTTT.

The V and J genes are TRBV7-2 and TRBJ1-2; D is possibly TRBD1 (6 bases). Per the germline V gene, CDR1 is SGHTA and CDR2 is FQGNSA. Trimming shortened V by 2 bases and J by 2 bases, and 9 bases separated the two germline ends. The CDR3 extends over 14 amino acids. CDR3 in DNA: TGTGCCAGCAGCTTAAACAGGGTCAACTATGGCTACACCTTC. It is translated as CASSLNRVNYGYTF.

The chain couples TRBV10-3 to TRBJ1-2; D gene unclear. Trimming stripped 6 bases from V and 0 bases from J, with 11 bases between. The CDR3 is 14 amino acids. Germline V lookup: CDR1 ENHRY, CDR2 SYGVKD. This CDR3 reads CAIRSPGANYGYTF. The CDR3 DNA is TGTGCCATCAGATCCCCGGGAGCTAACTATGGCTACACCTTC.

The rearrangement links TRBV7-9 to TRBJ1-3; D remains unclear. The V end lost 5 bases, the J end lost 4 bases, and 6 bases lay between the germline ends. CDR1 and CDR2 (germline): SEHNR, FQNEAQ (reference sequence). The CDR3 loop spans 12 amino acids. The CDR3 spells CASSPLGNTIYF. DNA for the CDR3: TGTGCCAGCAGCCCCCTAGGAAACACCATATATTTT. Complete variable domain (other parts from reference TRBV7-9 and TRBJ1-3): DTGVSQNPRHKITKRGQNVTFRCDPISEHNRLYWYRQTLGQGPEFLTYFQNEAQLEKSRLLSDRFSAERPKGSFSTLEIQRTEQGDSAMYLCASSPLGNTIYFGEGSWLTVV.

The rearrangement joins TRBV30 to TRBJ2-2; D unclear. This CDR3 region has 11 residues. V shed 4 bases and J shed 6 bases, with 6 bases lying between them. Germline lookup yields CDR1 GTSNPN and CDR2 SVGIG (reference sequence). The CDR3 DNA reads TGTGCCTGGACTTATTCCGGGGAGCTGTTTTTT. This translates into CAWTYSGELFF.